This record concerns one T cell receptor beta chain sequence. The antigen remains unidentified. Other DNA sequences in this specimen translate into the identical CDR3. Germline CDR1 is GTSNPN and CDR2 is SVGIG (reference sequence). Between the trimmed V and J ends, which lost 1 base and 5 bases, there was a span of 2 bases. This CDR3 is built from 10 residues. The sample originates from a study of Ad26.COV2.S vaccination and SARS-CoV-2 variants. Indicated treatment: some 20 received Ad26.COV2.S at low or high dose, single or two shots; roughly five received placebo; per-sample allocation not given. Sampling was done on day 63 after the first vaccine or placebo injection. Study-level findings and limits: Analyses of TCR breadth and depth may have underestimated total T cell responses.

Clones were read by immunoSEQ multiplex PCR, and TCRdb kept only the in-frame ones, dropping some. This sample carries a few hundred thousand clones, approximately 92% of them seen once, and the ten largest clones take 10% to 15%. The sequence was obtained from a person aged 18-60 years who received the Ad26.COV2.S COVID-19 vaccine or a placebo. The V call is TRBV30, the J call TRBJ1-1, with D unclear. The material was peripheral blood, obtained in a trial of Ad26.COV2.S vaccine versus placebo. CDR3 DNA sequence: TGTGCCTGGAGTGGTACTGAAGCTTTCTTT. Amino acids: CAWSGTEAFF.